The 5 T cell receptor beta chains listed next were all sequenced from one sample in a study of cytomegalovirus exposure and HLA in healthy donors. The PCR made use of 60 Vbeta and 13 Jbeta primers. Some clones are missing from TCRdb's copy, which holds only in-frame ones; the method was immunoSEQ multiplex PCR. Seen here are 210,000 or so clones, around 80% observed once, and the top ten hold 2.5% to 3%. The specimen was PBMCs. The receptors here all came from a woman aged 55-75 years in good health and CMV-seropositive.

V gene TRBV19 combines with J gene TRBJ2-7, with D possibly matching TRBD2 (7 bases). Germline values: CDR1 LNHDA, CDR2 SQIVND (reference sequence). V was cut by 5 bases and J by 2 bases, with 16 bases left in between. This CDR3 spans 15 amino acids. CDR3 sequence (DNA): TGTGCCAGTAGTCCGGGGGGAGGGGGGACCTACGAGCAGTACTTC. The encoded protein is CASSPGGGGTYEQYF.

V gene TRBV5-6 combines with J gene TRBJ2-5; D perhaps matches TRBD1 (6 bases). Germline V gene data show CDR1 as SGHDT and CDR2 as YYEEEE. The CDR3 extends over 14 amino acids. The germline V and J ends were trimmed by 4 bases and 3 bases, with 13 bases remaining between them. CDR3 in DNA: TGTGCCAGCAGCGGATATGGGGGCAAAGAGACCCAGTACTTC. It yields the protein CASSGYGGKETQYF.

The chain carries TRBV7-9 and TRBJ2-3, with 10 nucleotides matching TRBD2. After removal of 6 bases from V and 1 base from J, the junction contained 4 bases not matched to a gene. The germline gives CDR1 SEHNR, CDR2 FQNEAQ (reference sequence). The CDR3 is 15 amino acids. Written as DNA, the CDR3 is TGTGCCAGCAGTGATACTAGCGGGGGCACAGATACGCAGTATTTT. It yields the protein CASSDTSGGTDTQYF.

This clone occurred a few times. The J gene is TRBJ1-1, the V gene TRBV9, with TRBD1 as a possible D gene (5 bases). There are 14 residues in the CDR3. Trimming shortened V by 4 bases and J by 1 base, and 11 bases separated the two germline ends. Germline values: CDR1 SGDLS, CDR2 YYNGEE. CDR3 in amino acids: CASSLTTENTEAFF. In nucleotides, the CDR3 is TGTGCCAGCAGCTTAACGACAGAGAACACTGAAGCTTTCTTT. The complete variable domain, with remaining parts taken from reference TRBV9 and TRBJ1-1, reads DSGVTQTPKHLITATGQRVTLRCSPRSGDLSVYWYQQSLDQGLQFLIQYYNGEERAKGNILERFSAQQFPDLHSELNLSSLELGDSALYFCASSLTTENTEAFFGQGTRLTVV.

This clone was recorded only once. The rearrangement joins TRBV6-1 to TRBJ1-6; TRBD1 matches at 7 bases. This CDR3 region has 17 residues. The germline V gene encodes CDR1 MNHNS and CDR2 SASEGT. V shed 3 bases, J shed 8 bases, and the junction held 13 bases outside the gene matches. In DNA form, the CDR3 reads TGTGCCAGCAGTGATATTACCCAGGGGGGCTCGCATTCACCCCTCCACTTT. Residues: CASSDITQGGSHSPLHF.